The sequence of this T cell receptor beta chain was determined in a study of blood T cells in healthy people across ages. Whole-study context: Through template switching, about one barcoded beta molecule was captured per two T cells, as measured in model experiments.

PCR was performed a second time for about 7 to 12 cycles using a sample-barcoded 5' primer and a J-beta primer mix. Any given sample supplied a minimum of 3 million CDR3-containing paired-end reads. TCRdb analysed the 5' RACE reads with MiXCR anew, one entry per CDR3 protein. The sample records around 970,000 distinct CDR3 sequences, roughly half being singletons. CDR3 size: 12 residues. The germline V gene encodes CDR1 SNHLY and CDR2 FYNNEI. V dropped 5 bases and J dropped 8 bases, with 10 bases sitting between them. Every donor provided ten milliliters of peripheral blood. Material: blood. V usage is TRBV2 and J usage is TRBJ2-1; D gene ambiguous. The source is an older woman in good health. This CDR3 reads CASSNGAHEQFF. The DNA for the CDR3 is TGTGCCAGCAGTAATGGAGCTCATGAGCAGTTCTTC.